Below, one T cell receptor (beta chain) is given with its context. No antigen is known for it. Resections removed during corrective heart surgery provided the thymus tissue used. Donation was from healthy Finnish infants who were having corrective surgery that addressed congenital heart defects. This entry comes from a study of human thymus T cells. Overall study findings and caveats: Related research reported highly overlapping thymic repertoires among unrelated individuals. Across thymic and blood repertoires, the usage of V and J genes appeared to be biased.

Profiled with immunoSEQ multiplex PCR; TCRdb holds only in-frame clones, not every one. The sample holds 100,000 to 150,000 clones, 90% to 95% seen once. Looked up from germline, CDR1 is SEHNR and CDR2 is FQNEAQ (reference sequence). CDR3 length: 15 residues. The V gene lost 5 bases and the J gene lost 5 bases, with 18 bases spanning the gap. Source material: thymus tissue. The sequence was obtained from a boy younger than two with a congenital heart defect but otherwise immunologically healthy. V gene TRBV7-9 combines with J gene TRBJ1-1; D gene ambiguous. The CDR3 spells CASSLHLVEGTEAFF. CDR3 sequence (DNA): TGTGCCAGCAGCCTGCACCTCGTTGAAGGAACTGAAGCTTTCTTT.